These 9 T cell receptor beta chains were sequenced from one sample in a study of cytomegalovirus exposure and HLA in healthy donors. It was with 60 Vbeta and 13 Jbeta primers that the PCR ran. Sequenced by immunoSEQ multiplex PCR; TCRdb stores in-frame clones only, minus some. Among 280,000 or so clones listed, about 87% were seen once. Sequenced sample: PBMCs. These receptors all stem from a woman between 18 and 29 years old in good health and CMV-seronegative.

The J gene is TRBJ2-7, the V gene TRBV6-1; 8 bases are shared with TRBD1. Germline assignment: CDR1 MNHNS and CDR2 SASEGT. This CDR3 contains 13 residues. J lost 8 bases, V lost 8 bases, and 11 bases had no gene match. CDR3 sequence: CASSGAGGFKQYF. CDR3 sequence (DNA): TGTGCCAGCTCGGGGGCAGGGGGCTTTAAGCAGTACTTC.

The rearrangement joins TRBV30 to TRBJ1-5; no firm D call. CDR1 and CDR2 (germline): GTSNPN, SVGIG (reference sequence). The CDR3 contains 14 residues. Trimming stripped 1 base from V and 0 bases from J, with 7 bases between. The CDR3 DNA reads TGTGCCTGGAGTGGACTGGATAGCAATCAGCCCCAGCATTTT. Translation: CAWSGLDSNQPQHF.

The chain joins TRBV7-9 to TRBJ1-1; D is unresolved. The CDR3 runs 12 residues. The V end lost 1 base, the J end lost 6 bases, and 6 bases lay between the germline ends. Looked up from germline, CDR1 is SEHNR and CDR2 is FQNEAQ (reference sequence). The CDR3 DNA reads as TGTGCCAGCAGCTTAGTGTTAGCTGAAGCTTTCTTT. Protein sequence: CASSLVLAEAFF.

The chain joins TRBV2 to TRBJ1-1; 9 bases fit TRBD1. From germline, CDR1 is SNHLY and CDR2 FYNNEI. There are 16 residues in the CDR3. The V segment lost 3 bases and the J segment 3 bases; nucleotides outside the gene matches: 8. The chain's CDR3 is CASSEVQGAFDTEAFF. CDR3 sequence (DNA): TGTGCCAGCAGTGAGGTACAGGGGGCTTTTGACACTGAAGCTTTCTTT.

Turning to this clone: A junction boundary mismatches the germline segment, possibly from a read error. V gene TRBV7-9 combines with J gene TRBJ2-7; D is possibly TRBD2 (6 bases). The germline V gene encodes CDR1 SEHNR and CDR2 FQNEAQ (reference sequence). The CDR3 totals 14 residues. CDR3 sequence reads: CSSDGGTPPYEQYF. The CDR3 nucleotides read TGTTCCAGCGATGGGGGGACTCCGCCCTACGAGCAGTACTTC.

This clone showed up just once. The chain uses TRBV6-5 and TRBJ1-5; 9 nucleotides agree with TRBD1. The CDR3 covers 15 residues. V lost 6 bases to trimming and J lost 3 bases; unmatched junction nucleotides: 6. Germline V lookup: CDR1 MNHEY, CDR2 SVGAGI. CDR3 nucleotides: TGTGCCAGCAGGATGGGACAGGGCGTCAATCAGCCCCAGCATTTT. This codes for CASRMGQGVNQPQHF.

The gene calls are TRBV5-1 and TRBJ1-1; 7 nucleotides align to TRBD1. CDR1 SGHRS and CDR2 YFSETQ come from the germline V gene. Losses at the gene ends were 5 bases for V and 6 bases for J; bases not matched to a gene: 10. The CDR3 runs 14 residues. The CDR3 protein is CASSDQGGYAEAFF. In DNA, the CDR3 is TGCGCCAGCAGTGATCAGGGGGGATATGCTGAAGCTTTCTTT. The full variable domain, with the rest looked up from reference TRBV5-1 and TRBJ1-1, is KAGVTQTPRYLIKTRGQQVTLSCSPISGHRSVSWYQQTPGQGLQFLFEYFSETQRNKGNFPGRFSGRQFSNSRSEMNVSTLELGDSALYLCASSDQGGYAEAFFGQGTRLTVV.

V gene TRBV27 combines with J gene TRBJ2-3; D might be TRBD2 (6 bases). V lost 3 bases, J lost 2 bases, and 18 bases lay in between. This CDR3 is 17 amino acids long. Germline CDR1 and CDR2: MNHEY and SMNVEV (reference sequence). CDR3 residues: CASSFTTSTSFTDTQYF. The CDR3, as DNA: TGTGCCAGCAGTTTCACAACTAGCACCTCTTTCACAGATACGCAGTATTTT.

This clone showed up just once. The CDR3 bases are TGTGCCAGAAGCCCCGTTGGGAGGACAGGGGGCCATGATGGCTACACCTTC. Protein product: CARSPVGRTGGHDGYTF. This rearrangement joins TRBV7-9 to TRBJ1-2, with 11 bases fitting TRBD1. J gave up 6 bases and V 9 bases, and 18 bases lay outside the gene matches. The CDR3 spans 17 residues. CDR1 and CDR2 from the germline V gene are SEHNR and FQNEAQ (reference sequence).